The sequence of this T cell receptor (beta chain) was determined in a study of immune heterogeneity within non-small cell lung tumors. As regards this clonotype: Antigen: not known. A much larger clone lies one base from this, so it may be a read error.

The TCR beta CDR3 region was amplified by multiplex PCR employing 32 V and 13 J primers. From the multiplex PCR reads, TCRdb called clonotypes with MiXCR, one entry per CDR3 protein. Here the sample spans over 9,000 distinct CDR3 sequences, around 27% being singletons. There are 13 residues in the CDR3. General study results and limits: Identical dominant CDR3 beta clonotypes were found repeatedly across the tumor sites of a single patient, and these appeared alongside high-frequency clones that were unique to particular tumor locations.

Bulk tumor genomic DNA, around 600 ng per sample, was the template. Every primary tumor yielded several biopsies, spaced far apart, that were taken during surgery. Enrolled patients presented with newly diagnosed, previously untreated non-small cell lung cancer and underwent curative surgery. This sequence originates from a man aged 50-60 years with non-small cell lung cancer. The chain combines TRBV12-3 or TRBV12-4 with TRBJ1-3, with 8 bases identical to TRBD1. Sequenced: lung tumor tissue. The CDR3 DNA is TGTGGGGACAGGCCGAGCTATGGAAACACCATATATTTT. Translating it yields CGDRPSYGNTIYF.